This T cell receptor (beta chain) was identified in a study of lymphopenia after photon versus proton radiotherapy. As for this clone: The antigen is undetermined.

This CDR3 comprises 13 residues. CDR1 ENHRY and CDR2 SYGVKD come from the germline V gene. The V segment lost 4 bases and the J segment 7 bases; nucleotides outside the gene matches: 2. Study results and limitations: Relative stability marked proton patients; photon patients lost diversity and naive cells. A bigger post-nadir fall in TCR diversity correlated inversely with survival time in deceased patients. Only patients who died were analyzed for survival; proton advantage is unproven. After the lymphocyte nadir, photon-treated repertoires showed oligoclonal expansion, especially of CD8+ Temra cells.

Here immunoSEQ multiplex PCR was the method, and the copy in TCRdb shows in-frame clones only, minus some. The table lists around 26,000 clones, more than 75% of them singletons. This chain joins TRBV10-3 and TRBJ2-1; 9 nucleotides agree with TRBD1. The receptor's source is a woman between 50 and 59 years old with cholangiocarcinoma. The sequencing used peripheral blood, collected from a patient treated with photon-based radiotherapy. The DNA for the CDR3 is TGTGCCATCAGTGTGGGACAGGGTAATGAGCAGTTCTTC. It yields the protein CAISVGQGNEQFF.